This TCR beta chain was identified during a study of blood T cell repertoires in COVID-19. As for the study in general: Sites across the United States, Italy and Spain contributed samples from acute and convalescent COVID-19.

Adults between about 18 and 95 years of age took part from 24 US areas. The study assigned cohorts using participant-reported clinical history. There are 11 residues in the CDR3. Trimming removed 7 bases from V and 6 bases from J, with 6 bases in between. The V gene's germline CDR1 is LGHDT and CDR2 YNNKEL (reference sequence). Study processing details: It was from reference gene primer amplification that nucleated cell counts were estimated. The assay was immunoSEQ multiplex PCR, and TCRdb's table has in-frame clones only and misses some. V and J calls and clone size are those listed in that table; D and trimming were worked out from the DNA. The table records 200,000 to 250,000 clones, approximately 80% of them present only once. This clone showed up just once.

The sample was PBMCs or T cells enriched from blood (not recorded which). The chain is built from TRBV3-1 (or the pseudogene TRBV3-2) and TRBJ2-2; D uncertain. This sequence originates from a woman in her forties with acute COVID-19. DNA for the CDR3: TGTGCCAGCACCGAGGCCGGGGAGCTGTTTTTT. Its translation is CASTEAGELFF.